This TCR beta chain was observed in a study of blood T cell repertoires in COVID-19. This CDR3 spans 13 amino acids. CDR1 SGHDN and CDR2 FVKESK come from the germline V gene. V was clipped by 1 base and J by 7 bases, with 10 bases between them. Some clones are missing from TCRdb's copy, which holds only in-frame ones; the method was immunoSEQ multiplex PCR. The sample shows about 240,000 clones, roughly 82% of them seen only once. The receptor's source is a man at least 80 years old with acute or convalescent COVID-19. The specimen was peripheral blood. The V and J genes are TRBV14 and TRBJ1-2, with D uncertain. Here the CDR3 reads CASSQGDSGGYTF. In DNA, the CDR3 is TGTGCCAGCAGCCAAGGGGATAGCGGTGGCTACACCTTC. The whole variable domain, remainder taken from reference TRBV14 and TRBJ1-2, is EAGVTQFPSHSVIEKGQTVTLRCDPISGHDNLYWYRRVMGKEIKFLLHFVKESKQDESGMPNNRFLAERTGGTYSTLKVQPAELEDSGVYFCASSQGDSGGYTFGSGTRLTVV.